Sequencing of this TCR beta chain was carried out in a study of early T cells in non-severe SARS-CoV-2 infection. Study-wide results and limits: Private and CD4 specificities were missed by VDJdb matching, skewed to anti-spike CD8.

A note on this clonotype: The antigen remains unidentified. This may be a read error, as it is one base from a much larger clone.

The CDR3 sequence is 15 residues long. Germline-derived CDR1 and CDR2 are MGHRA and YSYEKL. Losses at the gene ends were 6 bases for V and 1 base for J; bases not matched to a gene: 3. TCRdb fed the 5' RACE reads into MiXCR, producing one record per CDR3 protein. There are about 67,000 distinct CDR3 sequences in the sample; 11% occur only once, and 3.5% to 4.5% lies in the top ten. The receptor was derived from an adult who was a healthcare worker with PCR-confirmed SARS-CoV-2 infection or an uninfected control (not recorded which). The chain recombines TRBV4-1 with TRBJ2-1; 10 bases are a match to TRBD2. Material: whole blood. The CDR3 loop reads CASRSTSGSYNEQFF. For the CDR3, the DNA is TGCGCCAGCAGATCGACTAGCGGGTCCTACAATGAGCAGTTCTTC.